This TCR beta chain is drawn from a study of OX40 agonist ivuxolimab in advanced cancers. Study-wide background: It was ivuxolimab, an agonistic anti-OX40 (CD134) antibody, that patients were treated with.

Generated by immunoSEQ multiplex PCR, the TCRdb table keeps only in-frame clones and is missing some. The repertoire consists of tens of thousands of clones, with more than 90% occurring once and the leading ten covering approximately 0.62%. Deletions cut 2 bases from V and 0 bases from J, with 8 bases between. Germline CDR1 reads MNHNY; CDR2 reads SVGAGI (reference sequence). The CDR3 length is 15 residues. The chain links TRBV6-6 to TRBJ1-3; D call uncertain. The TCR comes from an adult with an advanced solid tumor such as melanoma, head and neck, liver or kidney cancer. Sequencing was performed on CD4+ or CD8+ T cells sorted from blood, taken in a trial of the OX40 agonist ivuxolimab. The CDR3 nucleotides are TGTGCCAGCAGTTACCTGACAAGCTCTGGAAACACCATATATTTT. Translation: CASSYLTSSGNTIYF.